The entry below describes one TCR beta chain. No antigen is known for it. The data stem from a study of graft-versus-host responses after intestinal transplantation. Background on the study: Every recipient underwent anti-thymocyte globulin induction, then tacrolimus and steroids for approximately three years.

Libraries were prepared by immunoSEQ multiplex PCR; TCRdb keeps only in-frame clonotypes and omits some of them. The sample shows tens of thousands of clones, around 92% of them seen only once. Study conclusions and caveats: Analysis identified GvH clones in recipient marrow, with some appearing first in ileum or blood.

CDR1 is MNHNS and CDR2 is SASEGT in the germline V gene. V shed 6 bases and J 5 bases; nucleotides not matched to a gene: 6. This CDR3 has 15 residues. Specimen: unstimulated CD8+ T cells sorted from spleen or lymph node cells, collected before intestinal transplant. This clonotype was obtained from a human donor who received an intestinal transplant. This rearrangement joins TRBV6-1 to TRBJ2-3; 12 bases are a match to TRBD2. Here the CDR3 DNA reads TGTGCCAGCAGCCGACTAGCGGGGGAAGAAGATACGCAGTATTTT. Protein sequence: CASSRLAGEEDTQYF.